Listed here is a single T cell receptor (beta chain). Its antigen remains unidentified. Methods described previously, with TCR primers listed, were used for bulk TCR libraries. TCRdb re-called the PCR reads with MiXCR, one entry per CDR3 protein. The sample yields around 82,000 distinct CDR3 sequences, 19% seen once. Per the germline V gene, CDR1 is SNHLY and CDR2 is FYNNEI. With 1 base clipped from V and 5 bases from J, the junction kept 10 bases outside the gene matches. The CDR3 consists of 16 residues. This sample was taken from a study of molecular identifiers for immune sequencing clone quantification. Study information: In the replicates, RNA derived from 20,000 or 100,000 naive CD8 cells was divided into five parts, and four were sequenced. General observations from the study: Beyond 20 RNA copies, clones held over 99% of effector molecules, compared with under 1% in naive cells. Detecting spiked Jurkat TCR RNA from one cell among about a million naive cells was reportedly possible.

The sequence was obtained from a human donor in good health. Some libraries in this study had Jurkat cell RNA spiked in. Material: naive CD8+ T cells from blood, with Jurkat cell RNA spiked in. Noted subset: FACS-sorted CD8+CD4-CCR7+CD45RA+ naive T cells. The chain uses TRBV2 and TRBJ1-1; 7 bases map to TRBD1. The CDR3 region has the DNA TGTGCCAGCAGTGAAGGCTTCACAGGGGCAGGGACTGAAGCTTTCTTT. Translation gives CASSEGFTGAGTEAFF.